This T cell receptor (beta chain) emerged from a study of blood T cell repertoires in COVID-19. TCRdb keeps only in-frame clones here, not all; method: immunoSEQ multiplex PCR. The table includes approximately 160,000 clones, more than 75% detected once. From germline, CDR1 is SGHNT and CDR2 YYREEE (reference sequence). The CDR3 spans 12 residues. The V and J ends lost 4 bases and 4 bases respectively, with 7 bases between them. Specimen: PBMCs or T cells enriched from blood (not recorded which). The receptor was derived from a woman between 45 and 60 years old who had recovered from COVID-19. The rearrangement joins TRBV5-4 to TRBJ2-3; D call uncertain. This CDR3 reads CASSRVADTQYF. In DNA form, the CDR3 reads TGTGCCAGCAGCCGAGTCGCAGATACGCAGTATTTT. Variable domain in full (rest from reference TRBV5-4 and TRBJ2-3): ETGVTQSPTHLIKTRGQQVTLRCSSQSGHNTVSWYQQALGQGPQFIFQYYREEENGRGNFPPRFSGLQFPNYSSELNVNALELDDSALYLCASSRVADTQYFGPGTRLTVL.